The 21 T cell receptor beta chains given below trace back to one sample, sequenced in a study of blood T cell repertoires in COVID-19. Libraries were prepared by immunoSEQ multiplex PCR; TCRdb keeps only in-frame clonotypes and omits some of them. The sample has 70,000 to 95,000 clones; 90% to 95% are singletons. What was sequenced was peripheral blood. The receptors derive from a human donor with active COVID-19. The donor label of this sample is uncertain.

The CDR3 DNA reads as TGTGCCAGCAGCGTTAGTAGCGGGGGCGTCAACCAAGAGACCCAGTACTTC. Translated, it gives CASSVSSGGVNQETQYF. The rearrangement joins TRBV9 to TRBJ2-5; 9 bases agree with TRBD2. The CDR3 spans 17 residues. J gave up 0 bases and V 2 bases, and 8 bases lay outside the gene matches. Germline V CDR1 and CDR2: SGDLS, YYNGEE.

The genes are TRBV4-1 and TRBJ2-1, with 8 nucleotides matching TRBD2. J was trimmed by 2 bases and V by 4 bases; bases with no gene match: 10. Per the germline V gene, CDR1 is MGHRA and CDR2 is YSYEKL. The CDR3 has 17 amino acids. Written as DNA, the CDR3 is TGCGCCAGCAGCCGGGCTACTAGCGGAGGCACCTACAATGAGCAGTTCTTC. As protein: CASSRATSGGTYNEQFF.

The chain joins TRBV11-2 to TRBJ1-2; D perhaps matches TRBD1 (5 bases). V shed 6 bases and J shed 3 bases, with 11 bases lying between them. Germline-derived CDR1 and CDR2 are SGHAT and FQNNGV. The CDR3 contains 13 residues. CDR3 sequence: CASSFRVDYGYTF. CDR3 DNA sequence: TGTGCCAGCAGTTTCAGGGTGGACTATGGCTACACCTTC.

The chain uses TRBV7-2 and TRBJ2-1, with D tentatively TRBD2 (5 bases). The CDR3 consists of 17 residues. Germline V gene data show CDR1 as SGHTA and CDR2 as FQGNSA. Deletions cut 1 base from V and 3 bases from J, with 16 bases between. CDR3 in amino acids: CASSLGVQRFYYNEQFF. DNA for the CDR3: TGTGCCAGCAGCTTAGGGGTCCAGCGGTTCTACTACAATGAGCAGTTCTTC.

The chain recombines TRBV12-5 with TRBJ2-7, with 7 bases that match TRBD1. Trimming removed 5 bases from V and 0 bases from J; junction bases left unmatched: 1. Germline V gene data show CDR1 as LGHNT and CDR2 as FRNRAP. The CDR3 has 13 amino acids. This CDR3 is CASGRDSSYEQYF. The CDR3 bases are TGTGCTAGTGGTCGGGACAGCTCCTACGAGCAGTACTTC.

The CDR3 DNA sequence: TGTGCCAGCAGTTACAACCGAGAGAGCTACGAGCAGTACTTC. Translating it yields CASSYNRESYEQYF. The V call is TRBV6-5, the J call TRBJ2-7; D unclear. Germline V gene lookup returns CDR1 MNHEY and CDR2 SVGAGI. The length of the CDR3 is 14 residues. V was shortened by 2 bases and J by 3 bases, with 11 bases between the two germline ends.

The chain joins TRBV12-5 to TRBJ2-2, with a possible D match to TRBD2 (5 bases). Germline V gives CDR1 LGHNT, CDR2 FRNRAP. The CDR3 has 11 residues. V was pared by 4 bases and J by 9 bases, with 6 bases between. CDR3 loop: CASGWERELFF. CDR3 nucleotide sequence: TGTGCTAGTGGTTGGGAGAGGGAGCTGTTTTTT.

The chain joins TRBV29-1 to TRBJ2-3, with 7 bases fitting TRBD2. CDR1 and CDR2 from the germline V gene are SQVTM and ANQGSEA. CDR3 size: 13 residues. The ends lost 4 bases at V and 5 bases at J; junction bases unmatched: 6. Here the CDR3 reads CSVVGRTRDTQYF. As DNA, the CDR3 is TGCAGCGTTGTCGGGAGGACACGAGATACGCAGTATTTT.

The rearrangement joins TRBV5-4 to TRBJ1-2, with 8 positions matching TRBD1. Germline assignment: CDR1 SGHNT and CDR2 YYREEE (reference sequence). This CDR3 is built from 15 residues. Trimming cost V 4 bases and J 5 bases; bases outside gene matches: 10. The CDR3: CASSLTGTGSYGYTF. The CDR3, as DNA: TGTGCCAGCAGCCTAACCGGGACAGGCAGTTATGGCTACACCTTC. The full variable domain, completed using reference TRBV5-4 and TRBJ1-2, is ETGVTQSPTHLIKTRGQQVTLRCSSQSGHNTVSWYQQALGQGPQFIFQYYREEENGRGNFPPRFSGLQFPNYSSELNVNALELDDSALYLCASSLTGTGSYGYTFGSGTRLTVV.

The J gene is TRBJ2-1, the V gene TRBV19; 10 bases align to TRBD2. This CDR3 has 14 amino acids. The V and J ends lost 2 bases and 15 bases, in that order; junction bases with no gene match: 10. Germline V CDR1 and CDR2: LNHDA, SQIVND (reference sequence). CDR3 protein: CASSIRASGGEAFF. CDR3 nucleotide sequence: TGTGCCAGTAGTATAAGGGCTAGCGGGGGCGAGGCGTTCTTC.

V gene TRBV5-1 combines with J gene TRBJ2-7, with D maybe TRBD1 (6 bases). Germline V lookup: CDR1 SGHRS, CDR2 YFSETQ. This CDR3 comprises 16 residues. The V and J ends lost 2 bases and 1 base respectively, with 16 bases between them. As DNA, the CDR3 is TGCGCCAGCAGCTTTCAAACAGGGAAGGTATCCTACGAGCAGTACTTC. Residues: CASSFQTGKVSYEQYF. The full variable domain, rest sourced from reference TRBV5-1 and TRBJ2-7, is KAGVTQTPRYLIKTRGQQVTLSCSPISGHRSVSWYQQTPGQGLQFLFEYFSETQRNKGNFPGRFSGRQFSNSRSEMNVSTLELGDSALYLCASSFQTGKVSYEQYFGPGTRLTVT.

J is TRBJ2-2 and V is TRBV10-1; D not certain. The CDR3 has 13 residues. The V end lost 7 bases, the J end lost 4 bases, and 10 bases lay between the germline ends. Germline CDR1 WNHNN, CDR2 SYGVQD (reference sequence). In nucleotides, the CDR3 is TGCGCCAGCACAGGTGTCAGCACCGGGGAGCTGTTTTTT. Its protein is CASTGVSTGELFF.

The CDR3 bases are TGTGCCACCCAATCCAGGGGTCCTGGCACGGAGCAGTACTTC. This gives the protein CATQSRGPGTEQYF. The V call is TRBV19, the J call TRBJ2-7; TRBD1 might be the D (6 bases). This CDR3 has 14 residues. Trimming stripped 10 bases from V and 7 bases from J, with 23 bases between. Germline CDR1 reads LNHDA; CDR2 reads SQIVND (reference sequence).

The gene calls are TRBV5-6 and TRBJ2-7; 8 bases fit TRBD1. The CDR3 covers 19 residues. CDR1 SGHDT and CDR2 YYEEEE come from the germline V gene. V lost 0 bases to trimming and J lost 6 bases; unmatched junction nucleotides: 20. CDR3 in amino acids: CASSLGTWVTGVLTGEQYF. CDR3 DNA: TGTGCCAGCAGCTTGGGAACTTGGGTGACAGGGGTTTTGACGGGCGAGCAGTACTTC. The whole variable domain, filled in from reference TRBV5-6 and TRBJ2-7, reads DAGVTQSPTHLIKTRGQQVTLRCSPKSGHDTVSWYQQALGQGPQFIFQYYEEEERQRGNFPDRFSGHQFPNYSSELNVNALLLGDSALYLCASSLGTWVTGVLTGEQYFGPGTRLTVT.

The chain uses TRBV11-3 and TRBJ2-3; possible D gene TRBD1, 6 bases. The CDR3 runs 16 residues. Trimming stripped 5 bases from V and 2 bases from J, with 17 bases between. Germline-derived CDR1 and CDR2 are SGHNT and YENEEA. The CDR3 reads CASSLKRQGPTDTQYF. DNA of the CDR3: TGTGCCAGCAGCCTCAAGCGGCAGGGGCCCACAGATACGCAGTATTTT. Based on the CDR3 plus reference TRBV11-3 and TRBJ2-3, the full variable domain is EAGVVQSPRYKIIEKKQPVAFWCNPISGHNTLYWYLQNLGQGPELLIRYENEEAVDDSQLPKDRFSAERLKGVDSTLKIQPAELGDSAVYLCASSLKRQGPTDTQYFGPGTRLTVL.

This chain links TRBV3-1 (or the pseudogene TRBV3-2) with TRBJ1-2, with D maybe TRBD1 (5 bases). Germline V gene lookup returns CDR1 LGHDT and CDR2 YNNKEL (reference sequence). V lost 0 bases and J lost 5, with 10 bases in between. This CDR3 has 14 amino acids. CDR3 DNA sequence: TGTGCCAGCAGCCAAGATCCGGCAGGGTATGGCTACACCTTC. It is translated as CASSQDPAGYGYTF.

Only one count was recorded for this clone. CDR3 loop: CASSPSQISTDTQYF. CDR3 nucleotides: TGTGCCAGCTCACCATCTCAGATTAGCACAGATACGCAGTATTTT. The V gene is TRBV18, the J gene TRBJ2-3; no clear D gene. This CDR3 is 15 amino acids long. V lost 2 bases, J lost 0 bases, and 9 bases lay in between. Per the germline V gene, CDR1 is KGHSH and CDR2 is LQKENI.

This clone was observed once. The CDR3 spells CSVGGFPGGEQYF. DNA for the CDR3: TGCAGCGTTGGCGGCTTCCCAGGGGGCGAGCAGTACTTC. This chain uses TRBV29-1 with TRBJ2-7; TRBD1 aligns across 7 bases. V shed 4 bases and J 6 bases; nucleotides not matched to a gene: 9. The CDR3 consists of 13 residues. Germline V CDR1 and CDR2: SQVTM, ANQGSEA.

This chain uses TRBV25-1 with TRBJ2-3; a weak D match, TRBD2 (5 bases). CDR1 is MGHDK and CDR2 is SYGVNS in the germline V gene. The V end lost 6 bases, the J end lost 0 bases, and 10 bases lay between the germline ends. The CDR3 has 14 amino acids. The CDR3 coding sequence is TGTGCCAGCAGGGGAGCGAGTAGCACAGATACGCAGTATTTT. It translates to CASRGASSTDTQYF.

The chain combines TRBV7-8 with TRBJ2-5; 9 bases agree with TRBD1. V gave up 5 bases and J gave up 5 bases; unmatched junction bases: 9. The CDR3 covers 15 residues. Germline CDR1 is SGHVS and CDR2 is FQNEAQ. CDR3 in amino acids: CASSQRDRVSETQYF. DNA of the CDR3: TGTGCCAGCAGCCAACGGGACAGGGTATCTGAGACCCAGTACTTC.

The chain couples TRBV7-6 to TRBJ2-6; 8 bases line up with TRBD1. J was trimmed by 0 bases and V by 1 base; bases with no gene match: 5. The CDR3 runs to 18 residues. Germline CDR1 SGHVS, CDR2 FNYEAQ. The CDR3 coding sequence is TGTGCCAGCAGCTTAGACGGGACAGGAGGCTCTGGGGCCAACGTCCTGACTTTC. Translating gives CASSLDGTGGSGANVLTF. Full variable domain (missing parts from reference TRBV7-6 and TRBJ2-6): GAGVSQSPRYKVTKRGQDVALRCDPISGHVSLYWYRQALGQGPEFLTYFNYEAQQDKSGLPNDRFSAERPEGSISTLTIQRTEQRDSAMYRCASSLDGTGGSGANVLTFGAGSRLTVL.